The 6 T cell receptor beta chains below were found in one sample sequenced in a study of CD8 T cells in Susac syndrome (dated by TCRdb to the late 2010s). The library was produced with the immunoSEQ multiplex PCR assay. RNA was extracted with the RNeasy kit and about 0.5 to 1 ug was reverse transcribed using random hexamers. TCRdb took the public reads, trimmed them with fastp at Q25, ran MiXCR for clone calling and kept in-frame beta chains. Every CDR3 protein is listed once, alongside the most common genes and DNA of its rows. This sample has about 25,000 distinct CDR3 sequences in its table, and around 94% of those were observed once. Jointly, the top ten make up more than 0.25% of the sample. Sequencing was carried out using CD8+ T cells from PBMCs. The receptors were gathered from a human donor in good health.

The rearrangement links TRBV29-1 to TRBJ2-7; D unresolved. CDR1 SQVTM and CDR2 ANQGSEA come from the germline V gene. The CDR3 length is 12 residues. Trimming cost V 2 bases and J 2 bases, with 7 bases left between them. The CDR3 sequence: CSVEKAPYEQYF. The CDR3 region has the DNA TGCAGCGTTGAAAAGGCTCCCTACGAGCAGTACTTC.

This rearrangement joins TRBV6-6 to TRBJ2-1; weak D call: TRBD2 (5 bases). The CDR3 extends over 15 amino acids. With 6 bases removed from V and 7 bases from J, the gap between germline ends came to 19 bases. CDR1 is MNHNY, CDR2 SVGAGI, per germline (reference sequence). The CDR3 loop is CASSPLVRFNNEQFF. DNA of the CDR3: TGTGCCAGCAGCCCACTAGTAAGGTTTAATAATGAGCAGTTCTTC.

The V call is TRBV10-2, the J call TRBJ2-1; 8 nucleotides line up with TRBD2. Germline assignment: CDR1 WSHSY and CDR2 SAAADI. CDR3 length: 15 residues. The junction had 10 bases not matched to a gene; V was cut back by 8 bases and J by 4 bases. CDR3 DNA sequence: TGCGCCAGCTGGGAGGGCGGGGGGCCGTACAATGAGCAGTTCTTC. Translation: CASWEGGGPYNEQFF.

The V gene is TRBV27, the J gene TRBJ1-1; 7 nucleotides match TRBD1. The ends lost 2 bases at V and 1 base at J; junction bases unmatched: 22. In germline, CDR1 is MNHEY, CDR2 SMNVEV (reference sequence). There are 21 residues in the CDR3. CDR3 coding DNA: TGTGCCAGCAGTTTAAAAGTCCGGGATAGGGGGCGAAGCAGGGCGAACACTGAAGCTTTCTTT. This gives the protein CASSLKVRDRGRSRANTEAFF.

The chain's CDR3 is CASSFLAGQPQHF. CDR3 in DNA: TGTGCCAGCAGCTTTTTAGCGGGGCAGCCCCAGCATTTT. The chain recombines TRBV5-6 with TRBJ1-5; no clear D. Germline V lookup: CDR1 SGHDT, CDR2 YYEEEE. CDR3 length: 13 amino acids. Deletions cut 2 bases from V and 7 bases from J, with 10 bases between.

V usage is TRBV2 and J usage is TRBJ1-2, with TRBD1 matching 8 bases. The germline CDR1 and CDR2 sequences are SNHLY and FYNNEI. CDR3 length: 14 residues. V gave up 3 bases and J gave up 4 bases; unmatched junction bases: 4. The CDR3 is CASSDLTGVYGYTF. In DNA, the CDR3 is TGTGCCAGCAGTGACTTGACAGGGGTCTATGGCTACACCTTC.